This entry concerns a single T cell receptor (beta chain). Original handling: The authors estimated nucleated cell counts from reference gene primer amplification. Profiling relied on immunoSEQ multiplex PCR, and the TCRdb table lists in-frame clones only, not all of them. The V and J calls and clone size were taken over from that table, and D and trimming were inferred from the DNA. The sample shows about 160,000 clones, roughly 88% of them seen only once. The CDR3 covers 14 residues. With 5 bases removed from V and 8 bases from J, the gap between germline ends came to 15 bases. Germline assignment: CDR1 KGHDR and CDR2 SFDVKD. The data belong to a study of blood T cell repertoires in COVID-19. In the study overall: Italy, Spain and the United States were the sources of the convalescent and acute COVID-19 samples. From T cells, B-cell-depleted T cells, or PBMCs came the material, which was cDNA or gDNA.

The sample was peripheral blood. V usage is TRBV24-1 and J usage is TRBJ2-1; D may be TRBD1 (6 bases). The sequence derives from a man aged 18 to 29 with acute or convalescent COVID-19. The CDR3 coding sequence is TGTGCCACCAGTGCCCCCTTCGAGGGGGATGAGCAGTTCTTC. Encoded protein: CATSAPFEGDEQFF.